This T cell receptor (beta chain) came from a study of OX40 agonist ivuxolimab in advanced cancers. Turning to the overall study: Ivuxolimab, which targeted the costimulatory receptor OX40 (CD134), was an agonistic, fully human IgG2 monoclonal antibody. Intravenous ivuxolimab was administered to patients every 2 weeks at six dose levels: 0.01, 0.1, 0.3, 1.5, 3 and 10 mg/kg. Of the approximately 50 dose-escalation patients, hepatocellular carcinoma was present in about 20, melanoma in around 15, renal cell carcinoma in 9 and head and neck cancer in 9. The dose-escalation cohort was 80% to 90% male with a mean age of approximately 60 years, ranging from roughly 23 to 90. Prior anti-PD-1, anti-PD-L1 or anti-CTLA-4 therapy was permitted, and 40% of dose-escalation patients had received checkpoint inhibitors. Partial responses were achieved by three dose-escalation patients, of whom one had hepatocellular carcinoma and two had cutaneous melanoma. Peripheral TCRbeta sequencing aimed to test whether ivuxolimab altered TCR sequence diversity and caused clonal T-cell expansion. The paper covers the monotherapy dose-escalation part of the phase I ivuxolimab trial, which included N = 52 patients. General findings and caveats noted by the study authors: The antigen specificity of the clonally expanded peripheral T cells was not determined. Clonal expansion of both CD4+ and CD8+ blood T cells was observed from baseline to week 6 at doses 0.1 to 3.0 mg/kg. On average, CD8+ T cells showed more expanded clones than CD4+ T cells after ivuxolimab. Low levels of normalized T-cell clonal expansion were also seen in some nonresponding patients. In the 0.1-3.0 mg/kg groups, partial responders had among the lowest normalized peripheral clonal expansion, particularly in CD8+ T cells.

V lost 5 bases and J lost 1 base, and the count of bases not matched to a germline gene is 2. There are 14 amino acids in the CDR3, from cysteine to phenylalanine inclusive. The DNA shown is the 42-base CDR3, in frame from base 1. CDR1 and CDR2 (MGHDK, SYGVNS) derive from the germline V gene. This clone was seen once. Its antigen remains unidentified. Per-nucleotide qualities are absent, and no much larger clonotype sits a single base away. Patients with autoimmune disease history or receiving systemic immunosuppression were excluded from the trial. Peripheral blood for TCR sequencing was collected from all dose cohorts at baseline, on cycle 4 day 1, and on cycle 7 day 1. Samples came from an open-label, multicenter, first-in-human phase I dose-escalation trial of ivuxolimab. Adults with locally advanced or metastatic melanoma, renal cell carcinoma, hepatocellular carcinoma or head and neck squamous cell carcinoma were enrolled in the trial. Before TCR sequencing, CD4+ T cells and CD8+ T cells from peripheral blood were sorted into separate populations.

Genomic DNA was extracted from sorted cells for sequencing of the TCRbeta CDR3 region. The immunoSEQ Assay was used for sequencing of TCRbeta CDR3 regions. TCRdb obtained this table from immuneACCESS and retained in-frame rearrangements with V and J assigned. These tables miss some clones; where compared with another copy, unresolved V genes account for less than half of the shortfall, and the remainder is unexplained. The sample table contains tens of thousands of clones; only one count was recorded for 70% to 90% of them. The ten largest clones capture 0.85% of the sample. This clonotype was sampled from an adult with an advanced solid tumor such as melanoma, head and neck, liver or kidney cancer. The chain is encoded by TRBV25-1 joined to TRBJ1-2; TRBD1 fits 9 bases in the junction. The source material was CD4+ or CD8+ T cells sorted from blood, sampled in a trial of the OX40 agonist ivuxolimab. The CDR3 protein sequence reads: CASSLGQGNYGYTF. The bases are TGTGCCAGCAGTCTGGGACAGGGTAACTATGGCTACACCTTC.